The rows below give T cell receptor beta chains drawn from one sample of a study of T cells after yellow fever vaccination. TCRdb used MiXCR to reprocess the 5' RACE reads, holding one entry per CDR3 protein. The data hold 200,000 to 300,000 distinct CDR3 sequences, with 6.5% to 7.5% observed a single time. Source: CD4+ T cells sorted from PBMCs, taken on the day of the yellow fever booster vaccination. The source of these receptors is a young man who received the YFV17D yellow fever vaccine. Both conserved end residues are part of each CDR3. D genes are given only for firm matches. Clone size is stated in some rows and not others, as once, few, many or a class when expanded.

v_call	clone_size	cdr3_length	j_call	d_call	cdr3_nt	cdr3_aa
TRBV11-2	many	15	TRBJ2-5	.	TGTGCCAGCAGCCCGTCCAGGGTTACCCAAGAGACCCAGTACTTC	CASSPSRVTQETQYF
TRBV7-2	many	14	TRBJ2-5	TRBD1	TGTGCCAGCAGCTCGTGGACAGGACAAGAGACCCAGTACTTC	CASSSWTGQETQYF
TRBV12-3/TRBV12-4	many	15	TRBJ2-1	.	TGTGCCAGCAGTTTGTCGGCAAGCTCCTACAATGAGCAGTTCTTC	CASSLSASSYNEQFF
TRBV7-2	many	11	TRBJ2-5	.	TGTGCCAGCACCTCCTTAGAGACCCAGTACTTC	CASTSLETQYF
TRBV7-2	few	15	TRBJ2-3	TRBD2	TGTGCCAGCAGCTTAGCTACTAGCGGGGTGGATACGCAGTATTTT	CASSLATSGVDTQYF
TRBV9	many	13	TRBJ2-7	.	TGTGCCAGCAGCGTAGCCGGGGACCCTCCCCAGTACTTC	CASSVAGDPPQYF
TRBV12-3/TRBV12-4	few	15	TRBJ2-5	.	TGTGCCAGCAGTTTAGTTGGCAGCATACAAGAGACCCAGTACTTC	CASSLVGSIQETQYF
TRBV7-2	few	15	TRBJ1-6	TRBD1	TGTGCCAGCAGCCTAGGACAGGGGAGGTATTCACCCCTCCACTTT	CASSLGQGRYSPLHF
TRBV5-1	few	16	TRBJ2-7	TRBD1	TGCGCCAGCAGCCGACAACAGGGGTTCGGTTCCTACGAGCAGTACTTC	CASSRQQGFGSYEQYF
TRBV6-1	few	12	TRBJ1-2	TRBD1	TGTGCCACTACCGGGACAGAGGACGGCTACACCTTC	CATTGTEDGYTF
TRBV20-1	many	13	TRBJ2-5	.	TGCAGTGCTAGAGATTCAAGGAGCGAGGCCCAGTACTTC	CSARDSRSEAQYF
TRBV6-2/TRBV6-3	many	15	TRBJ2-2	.	TGTGCCAGCAGCCCACCGGGTGGGTACACCGGGGAGCTGTTTTTT	CASSPPGGYTGELFF
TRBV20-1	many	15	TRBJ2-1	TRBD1	TGCAGTGTCAGAGAGAGGACAGGGGGCCACAATGAGCAGTTCTTC	CSVRERTGGHNEQFF
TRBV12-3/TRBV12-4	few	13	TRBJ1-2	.	TGTGCCAGCAGTGTCGGTACAGGGCACGACTACACCTTC	CASSVGTGHDYTF
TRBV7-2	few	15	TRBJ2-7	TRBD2	TGTGCCAGCAGCCCCCGGACTAGCGGGGGCTACGAGCAGTACTTC	CASSPRTSGGYEQYF
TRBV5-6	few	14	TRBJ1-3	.	TGTGCCAGCAGCTCAGTATCCTCGGGAAACACCATATATTTT	CASSSVSSGNTIYF
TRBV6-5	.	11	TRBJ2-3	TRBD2	TGTGCCAGCGGCACTAGCGGGAGGGCCAATTTT	CASGTSGRANF
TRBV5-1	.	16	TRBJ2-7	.	TGCGCCAGCAGCTTGGCGTCCCCGCAGGTCTCCTACGAGCAGTACTTC	CASSLASPQVSYEQYF
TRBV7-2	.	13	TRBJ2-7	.	TGTGCCAGCAGCTTAGGGACACGCAGGGTGCACTACTTC	CASSLGTRRVHYF
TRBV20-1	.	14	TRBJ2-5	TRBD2	TGCAGTGCTTCTCTAGCGGGCCGGCGTGAGACCCAGTACTTC	CSASLAGRRETQYF
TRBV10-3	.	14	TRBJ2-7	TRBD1	TGTGCCATCAGAGGCGGGACAGGGAATCTCGAGCAGTACTTC	CAIRGGTGNLEQYF
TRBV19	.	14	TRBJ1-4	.	TGTGCCAGTAGTCCGTATGAAGGGAATGAAAAACTGTTTTTT	CASSPYEGNEKLFF
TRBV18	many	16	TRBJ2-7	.	TGTGCCAGCTCACCATTCCAGGGCGACGGTGGTTACGAGCAGTACTTC	CASSPFQGDGGYEQYF
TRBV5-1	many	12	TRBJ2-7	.	TGCGCCAGCAGGGACAGAGCCTACGAGCAGTACTTC	CASRDRAYEQYF
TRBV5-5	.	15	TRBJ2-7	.	TGTGCCAGCAGCTGGCGTCGGCAGGGCGCGTACAAGCAGTACTTC	CASSWRRQGAYKQYF
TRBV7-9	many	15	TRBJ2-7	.	TGTGCCAGCAGCCGCAGGACAGAGAGCTCCTACGAGCAGTACTTC	CASSRRTESSYEQYF
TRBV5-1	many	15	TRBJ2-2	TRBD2	TGCGCCAGCACCTATAGCGGGTCGAACACCGGGGAGCTGTTTTTT	CASTYSGSNTGELFF
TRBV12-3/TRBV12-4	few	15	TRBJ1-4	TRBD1	TGTGCCAGCAGTGAGACAGGGGGAGGAAATGAAAAACTGTTTTTT	CASSETGGGNEKLFF
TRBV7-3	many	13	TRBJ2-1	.	TGTGCCAGCAGCTTAGGGGAAGGGCAGGAAGAGTTCTTC	CASSLGEGQEEFF